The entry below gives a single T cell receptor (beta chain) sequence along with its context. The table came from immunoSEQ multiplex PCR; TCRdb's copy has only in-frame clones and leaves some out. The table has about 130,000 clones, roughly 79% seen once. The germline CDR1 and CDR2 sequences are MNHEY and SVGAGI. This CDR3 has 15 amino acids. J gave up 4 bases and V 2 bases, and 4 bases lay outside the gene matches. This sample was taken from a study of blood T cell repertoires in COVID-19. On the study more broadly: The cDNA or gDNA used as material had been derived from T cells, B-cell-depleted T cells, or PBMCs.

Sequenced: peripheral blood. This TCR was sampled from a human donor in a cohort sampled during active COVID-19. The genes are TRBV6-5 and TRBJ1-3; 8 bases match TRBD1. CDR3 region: CASSYGRQGGNTIYF. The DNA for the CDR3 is TGTGCCAGCAGTTACGGACGACAGGGGGGAAACACCATATATTTT.